The present entry profiles one T cell receptor beta chain with its context. As yet, its antigen is unknown. According to the study, TCR beta libraries were built with iRepertoire HTBI primers and CDR3-region Arm-PCR. MiXCR, run by TCRdb on the multiplex PCR reads, gives a single entry per CDR3 protein. This table holds 350,000 to 400,000 distinct CDR3 sequences, about a sixth found once. The sample comes from a study of regulatory T cells in long-lasting Graves disease. Time point given: newly diagnosed GD, antithyroid drugs for less than 3 months. Generation of the TCR library employed RNA extracted from PBMCs. Study-level results: Whereas new patients shared some 990 public clonotypes, persistent patients shared more, at 2,500 to 3,500. Owing to a sample size that was small, accuracy may have been reduced.

The V and J ends lost 1 base and 1 base respectively, with 7 bases between them. This CDR3 comprises 14 residues. From germline, CDR1 is SGHAT and CDR2 FQNNGV. V is TRBV11-2 and J is TRBJ1-1; D gene uncertain. Sequencing used peripheral blood mononuclear cells (PBMCs), obtained at new diagnosis, from a patient treated with antithyroid drugs. This sequence was found in a female donor with Graves disease. The CDR3 DNA is TGTGCCAGCAGCTTAGTCAGTAAGAACACTGAAGCTTTCTTT. It codes for CASSLVSKNTEAFF. The entire variable domain, with the rest obtained from reference TRBV11-2 and TRBJ1-1, is as follows: EAGVAQSPRYKIIEKRQSVAFWCNPISGHATLYWYQQILGQGPKLLIQFQNNGVVDDSQLPKDRFSAERLKGVDSTLKIQPAKLEDSAVYLCASSLVSKNTEAFFGQGTRLTVV.